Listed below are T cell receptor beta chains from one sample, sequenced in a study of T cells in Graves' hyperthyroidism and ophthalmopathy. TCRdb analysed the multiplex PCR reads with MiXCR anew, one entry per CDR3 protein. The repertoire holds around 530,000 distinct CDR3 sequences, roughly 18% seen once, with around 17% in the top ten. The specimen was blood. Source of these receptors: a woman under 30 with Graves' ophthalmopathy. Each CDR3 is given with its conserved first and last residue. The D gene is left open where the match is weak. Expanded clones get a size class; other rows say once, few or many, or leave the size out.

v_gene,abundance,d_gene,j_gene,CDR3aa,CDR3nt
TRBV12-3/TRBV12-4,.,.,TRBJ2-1,CASSIGSLNEQFF,TGTGCCAGCAGTATTGGATCACTCAATGAGCAGTTCTTC
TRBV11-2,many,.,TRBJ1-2,CASSLEPYGYTF,TGTGCCAGCAGCTTAGAGCCTTATGGCTACACCTTC
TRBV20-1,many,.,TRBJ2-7,CSAHSLTLNSYEQYF,TGCAGTGCTCACAGCTTAACCCTTAACTCCTACGAGCAGTACTTC
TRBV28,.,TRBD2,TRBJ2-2,CAIHALGGGGGTGELFF,TGTGCCATCCACGCCCTAGGGGGCGGGGGGGGAACCGGGGAGCTGTTTTTT
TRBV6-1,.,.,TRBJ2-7,CAISGGRYEQYF,TGTGCCATCAGTGGAGGTCGCTACGAGCAGTACTTC
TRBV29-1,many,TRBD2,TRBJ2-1,CSVDGLAGGREQFF,TGCAGCGTTGACGGGCTAGCGGGAGGGAGGGAGCAGTTCTTC
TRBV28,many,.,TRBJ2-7,CASSFPNDSGDEQYF,TGTGCCAGCAGTTTCCCCAACGATTCCGGGGACGAGCAGTACTTC
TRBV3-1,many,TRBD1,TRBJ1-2,CASSQEAGGYIYGYTF,TGTGCCAGCAGCCAAGAGGCAGGGGGCTATATCTATGGCTACACCTTC
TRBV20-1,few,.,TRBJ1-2,CSARSYRFYGYTF,TGCAGTGCTAGATCATACAGGTTCTATGGCTACACCTTC
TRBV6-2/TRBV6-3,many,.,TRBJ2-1,CASSYIFGSLVF,TGTGCCAGCAGTTACATCTTCGGGAGTCTTGTCTTC
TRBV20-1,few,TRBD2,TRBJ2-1,CSARSGLAGVQFF,TGCAGTGCTAGATCCGGCCTAGCGGGAGTGCAGTTCTTC
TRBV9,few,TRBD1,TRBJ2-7,CASSVEGQVSSYEQYF,TGTGCCAGCAGCGTAGAAGGACAGGTGAGCTCCTACGAGCAGTACTTC
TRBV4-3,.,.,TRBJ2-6,CASSQDRGSGANVLTF,TGCGCCAGCAGCCAAGATCGGGGCTCTGGGGCCAACGTCCTGACTTTC
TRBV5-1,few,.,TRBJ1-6,CASSLDRRLSSPLHF,TGCGCCAGCAGCTTAGACAGGAGGTTGAGTTCACCCCTCCACTTT
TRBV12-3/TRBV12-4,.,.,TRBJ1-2,CASTQGSTNYGYTF,TGTGCCAGCACCCAGGGGTCCACTAACTATGGCTACACCTTC
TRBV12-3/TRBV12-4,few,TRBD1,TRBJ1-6,CASGQGAVSPLHF,TGTGCCAGTGGACAGGGGGCAGTTTCACCCCTCCACTTT
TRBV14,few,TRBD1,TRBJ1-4,CASSPLTGGLVDEKLFF,TGTGCCAGCAGCCCCTTGACAGGGGGCCTGGTTGATGAAAAACTGTTTTTT
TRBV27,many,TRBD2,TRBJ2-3,CASSRRFGPGLAGRGSTDTQYF,TGTGCCAGCAGCCGACGTTTTGGACCGGGACTAGCGGGCCGGGGGAGCACAGATACGCAGTATTTT
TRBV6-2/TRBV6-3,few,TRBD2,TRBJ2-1,CASELYSGYNEQFF,TGTGCCAGCGAGCTCTATAGCGGGTACAATGAGCAGTTCTTC
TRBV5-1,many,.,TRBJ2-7,CASSYFSSDYEQYF,TGCGCCAGCAGTTATTTCTCATCTGACTACGAGCAGTACTTC
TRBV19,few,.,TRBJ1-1,CASSIGSGTEAFF,TGTGCCAGTAGTATCGGTTCAGGCACTGAAGCTTTCTTT
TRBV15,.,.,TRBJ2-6,CATSVHGAGANVLTF,TGTGCCACCAGCGTACATGGGGCTGGGGCCAACGTCCTGACTTTC
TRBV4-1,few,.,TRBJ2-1,CASSQAYLTVGNDNEQFF,TGCGCCAGCAGCCAAGCCTATCTCACGGTCGGGAATGACAATGAGCAGTTCTTC
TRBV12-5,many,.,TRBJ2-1,CASKAGLNSNEQFF,TGTGCTAGTAAGGCGGGTCTTAACTCGAATGAGCAGTTCTTC